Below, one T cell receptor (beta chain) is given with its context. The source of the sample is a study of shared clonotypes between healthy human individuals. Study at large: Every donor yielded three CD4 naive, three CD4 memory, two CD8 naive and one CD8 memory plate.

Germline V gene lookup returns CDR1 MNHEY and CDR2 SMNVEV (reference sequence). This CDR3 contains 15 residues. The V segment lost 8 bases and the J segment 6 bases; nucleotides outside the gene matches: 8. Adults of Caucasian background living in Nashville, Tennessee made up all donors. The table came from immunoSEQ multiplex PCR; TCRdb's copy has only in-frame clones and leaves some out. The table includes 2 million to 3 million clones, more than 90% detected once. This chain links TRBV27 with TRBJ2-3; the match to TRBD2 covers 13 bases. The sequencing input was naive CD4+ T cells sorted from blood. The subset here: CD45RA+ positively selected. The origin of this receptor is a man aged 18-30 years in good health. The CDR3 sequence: CASRWTSGGRDTQYF. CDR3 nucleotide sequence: TGTGCCAGCCGATGGACTAGCGGGGGCCGGGATACGCAGTATTTT.